Shown below are 20 T cell receptor beta chains from a single sample sequenced in a study of cytomegalovirus exposure and HLA in healthy donors. 13 Jbeta primers and 60 Vbeta primers were used for the PCR. Sequencing used immunoSEQ multiplex PCR; TCRdb keeps in-frame clones, though not all of them. The repertoire includes about 190,000 clones, just under 80% of them detected once, and approximately 6% sits in the top ten. Sequenced input: PBMCs. The receptors shown here come from a woman under 40 in good health and CMV-seropositive.

The chain uses TRBV7-8 and TRBJ1-2; D is unresolved. This CDR3 comprises 16 residues. Trimming removed 2 bases at V and 4 bases at J, with 17 bases between. Germline lookup yields CDR1 SGHVS and CDR2 FQNEAQ. The chain's CDR3 is CASSLTQPSGGYGYTF. CDR3 nucleotides: TGTGCCAGCAGCTTAACGCAGCCATCCGGCGGCTATGGCTACACCTTC. Supplemented by reference TRBV7-8 and TRBJ1-2, the full variable domain reads GAGVSQSPRYKVAKRGQDVALRCDPISGHVSLFWYQQALGQGPEFLTYFQNEAQLDKSGLPSDRFFAERPEGSVSTLKIQRTQQEDSAVYLCASSLTQPSGGYGYTFGSGTRLTVV.

The chain has TRBV7-8 and TRBJ2-7; possible D gene TRBD2, 6 bases. Germline loops: CDR1 SGHVS, CDR2 FQNEAQ. The CDR3 contains 15 residues. V lost 1 base and J 6 bases, leaving 16 bases between the germline ends. The CDR3 loop reads CASSLDSGPLFEQYF. CDR3 nucleotide sequence: TGTGCCAGCAGCTTAGATAGCGGCCCCCTCTTCGAGCAGTACTTC.

V is TRBV7-6 and J is TRBJ2-7; 12 bases are a match to TRBD2. Germline V gene sequence: CDR1 SGHVS, CDR2 FNYEAQ. The CDR3 covers 15 residues. The trim removed 5 bases at V and 7 bases at J, leaving 9 bases unmatched. The chain's CDR3 is CASSLTGTSGFEQYF. The CDR3 coding sequence is TGTGCCAGCAGCCTTACCGGGACTAGCGGGTTTGAGCAGTACTTC.

This clone was picked up one time. The chain combines TRBV2 with TRBJ1-1; 7 bases match TRBD1. The germline gives CDR1 SNHLY, CDR2 FYNNEI. The CDR3 loop spans 19 amino acids. Unmatched junction bases numbered 16, after V lost 3 bases and J lost 0 bases. CDR3 in DNA: TGTGCCAGCAGTGACTCAGACAGGGAAGTTGACATGATGAACACTGAAGCTTTCTTT. It encodes CASSDSDREVDMMNTEAFF.

As DNA, the CDR3 is TGTGCCAGCAGTGAAGCCCGAATTCCGGGGGATGAGCAGTTCTTC. Amino acids: CASSEARIPGDEQFF. The V call is TRBV6-1, the J call TRBJ2-1; D perhaps matches TRBD2 (6 bases). Trimming stripped 0 bases from V and 8 bases from J, with 14 bases between. The CDR3 loop spans 15 amino acids. CDR1 and CDR2 (germline): MNHNS, SASEGT.

V gene TRBV20-1 combines with J gene TRBJ2-5; a weak D match, TRBD2 (5 bases). Germline-derived CDR1 and CDR2 are DFQATT and SNEGSKA (reference sequence). The V and J ends lost 5 bases and 3 bases respectively, with 7 bases between them. There are 11 residues in the CDR3. The CDR3 DNA sequence: TGCAGTGCTTCGGAGGAAGAGACCCAGTACTTC. This gives the protein CSASEEETQYF.

The chain is built from TRBV28 and TRBJ1-2; TRBD1 is a possible D gene (6 bases). V was pared by 3 bases and J by 2 bases, with 10 bases between. The CDR3 extends over 14 amino acids. Germline CDR1 reads MDHEN; CDR2 reads SYDVKM. CDR3 sequence reads: CASSFGDKNYGYTF. The CDR3 coding sequence is TGTGCCAGCAGTTTTGGGGACAAAAACTATGGCTACACCTTC.

The gene calls are TRBV19 and TRBJ2-3, with TRBD2 matching 9 bases. This CDR3 has 14 amino acids. The germline gives CDR1 LNHDA, CDR2 SQIVND (reference sequence). V dropped 7 bases and J dropped 3; count of bases not matched to a gene: 5. The CDR3 DNA follows: TGTGCCAGTATAAGTAGCGGGAGTACAGATACGCAGTATTTT. Translating gives CASISSGSTDTQYF.

J is TRBJ1-1 and V is TRBV10-1; D unresolved. CDR1 WNHNN and CDR2 SYGVQD come from the germline V gene (reference sequence). Trimming left V 4 bases short and J 3 bases short, with 18 bases between. The CDR3 spans 16 residues. CDR3 loop: CASSVFSVARDTEAFF. CDR3 bases: TGCGCCAGCAGTGTATTCAGCGTAGCGAGGGACACTGAAGCTTTCTTT.

This chain connects TRBV19 to TRBJ1-1, with D unclear. Germline values: CDR1 LNHDA, CDR2 SQIVND (reference sequence). V lost 4 bases to trimming and J lost 1 base, with 13 bases between them. The CDR3 has 15 residues. CDR3: CASSREPARNTEAFF. CDR3 nucleotide sequence: TGTGCCAGTAGTAGAGAACCAGCGAGGAACACTGAAGCTTTCTTT.

This clone was recorded once. The CDR3 DNA reads TGTGCCAGCATCCCACCTAGTTCCTTCGGGGCTTTCTTT. It yields the protein CASIPPSSFGAFF. The rearrangement uses TRBV6-5 and TRBJ1-1; D unclear. Germline assignment: CDR1 MNHEY and CDR2 SVGAGI. The CDR3 has 13 residues. V dropped 7 bases and J dropped 11 bases, with 20 bases sitting between them.

This clone was recorded only once. The genes are TRBV19 and TRBJ1-4, with D uncertain. The CDR3 totals 16 residues. Germline assignment: CDR1 LNHDA and CDR2 SQIVND (reference sequence). V dropped 5 bases and J dropped 4 bases, with 17 bases sitting between them. CDR3 residues: CASSPHKDGINEKLFF. The CDR3 DNA sequence: TGTGCCAGTAGTCCACATAAGGACGGGATTAATGAAAAACTGTTTTTT.

The chain links TRBV5-1 to TRBJ2-2; D may be TRBD1 (5 bases). Trimming stripped 4 bases from V and 5 bases from J, with 15 bases between. The CDR3 spans 15 residues. Germline CDR1 reads SGHRS; CDR2 reads YFSETQ. CDR3: CASSVSGKETGELFF. DNA for the CDR3: TGCGCCAGCAGCGTGTCAGGGAAGGAGACCGGGGAGCTGTTTTTT.

The chain recombines TRBV10-3 with TRBJ1-3; no clear D. Germline CDR1 and CDR2: ENHRY and SYGVKD. This CDR3 is built from 14 residues. V was pared by 3 bases and J by 0 bases, with 6 bases between. The CDR3: CAISERGSGNTIYF. The CDR3 bases are TGTGCCATCAGTGAACGGGGCTCTGGAAACACCATATATTTT.

The chain has TRBV19 and TRBJ1-5; D gene ambiguous. This CDR3 comprises 13 residues. In germline, CDR1 is LNHDA, CDR2 SQIVND (reference sequence). The V and J ends lost 4 bases and 8 bases respectively, with 12 bases between them. CDR3 coding DNA: TGTGCCAGTAGTAGAACTTCTCTCGAGCCCCAGCATTTT. It translates to CASSRTSLEPQHF. The entire variable domain, with the rest obtained from reference TRBV19 and TRBJ1-5, is as follows: DGGITQSPKYLFRKEGQNVTLSCEQNLNHDAMYWYRQDPGQGLRLIYYSQIVNDFQKGDIAEGYSVSREKKESFPLTVTSAQKNPTAFYLCASSRTSLEPQHFGDGTRLSIL.

This clone has only one observation. The chain carries TRBV5-1 and TRBJ2-5; TRBD2 matches 8 bases. The CDR3 has 13 amino acids. Germline lookup yields CDR1 SGHRS and CDR2 YFSETQ. The V segment lost 10 bases and the J segment 2 bases; nucleotides outside the gene matches: 7. DNA of the CDR3: TGCGCCTCGTCTGGCGGGGGGCAAGAGACCCAGTACTTC. It specifies CASSGGGQETQYF.

The gene calls are TRBV4-1 and TRBJ2-3; possibly TRBD2 for D (5 bases). The V end was cut by 1 base, the J end by 0 bases, with 17 bases between. Germline lookup yields CDR1 MGHRA and CDR2 YSYEKL. The CDR3 has 18 amino acids. The CDR3, as DNA: TGCGCCAGCAGCCAAGGCCCCCGGACTGTAACTAGCACAGATACGCAGTATTTT. Its translation: CASSQGPRTVTSTDTQYF.

This chain joins TRBV6-4 and TRBJ2-3; a weak D match, TRBD1 (5 bases). This CDR3 region has 15 residues. V was pared by 8 bases and J by 0 bases, with 15 bases between. Germline CDR1 MRHNA, CDR2 SNTAGT. The CDR3 sequence: CASANRTPSTDTQYF. CDR3 in DNA: TGTGCCAGCGCCAACAGGACGCCCAGCACAGATACGCAGTATTTT.

The V and J genes are TRBV5-6 and TRBJ2-7; D ambiguous. The germline V gene encodes CDR1 SGHDT and CDR2 YYEEEE. This CDR3 has 15 residues. V was clipped by 4 bases and J by 6 bases, with 20 bases between them. The CDR3 protein is CASSVVRGLYSEQYF. As DNA, the CDR3 is TGTGCCAGCAGCGTGGTACGAGGATTGTATAGCGAGCAGTACTTC.

This chain joins TRBV5-1 and TRBJ2-3, with D perhaps TRBD1 (6 bases). V was clipped by 4 bases and J by 5 bases, with 11 bases between them. The CDR3 consists of 13 residues. Germline V gene data show CDR1 as SGHRS and CDR2 as YFSETQ. As DNA, the CDR3 is TGCGCCAGCAGCCCAGGGGCCGGAGATACGCAGTATTTT. This gives the protein CASSPGAGDTQYF.